A selection of T cell receptor beta chains follows, all from one sample in a study of OX40 agonist ivuxolimab in advanced cancers. Clones were read by immunoSEQ multiplex PCR, and TCRdb kept only the in-frame ones, dropping some. The sample yields about 66,000 clones, 87% seen once. Source: CD4+ or CD8+ T cells sorted from blood, taken in a trial of the OX40 agonist ivuxolimab. The receptors stem from an adult with an advanced solid tumor such as melanoma, head and neck, liver or kidney cancer. Both conserved end residues are part of each CDR3. The D gene is left open where the match is weak. Part of the rows lack a size; the others show once, few, many or a class for expanded clones.

>once|TRBV5-1|TRBJ2-2|TRBD1
CASSRDRGDTGELFF
TGCGCCAGCAGCAGGGACAGGGGGGACACCGGGGAGCTGTTTTTT
>once|TRBV6-5|TRBJ2-7|TRBD2
CASRPVAGAHEQYF
TGTGCCAGCAGACCCGTAGCGGGAGCCCACGAGCAGTACTTC
>-|TRBV30|TRBJ2-7|TRBD1
CAWSFGTGSREQYF
TGTGCCTGGAGTTTCGGGACAGGGTCGAGGGAGCAGTACTTC
>-|TRBV28|TRBJ1-1|-
CASSSHIEQGGVNTEAFF
TGTGCCAGCAGTTCCCATATTGAGCAGGGTGGGGTAAACACTGAAGCTTTCTTT
>-|TRBV30|TRBJ2-1|TRBD2
CAWRTGLAPTLMEQFF
TGTGCCTGGAGAACCGGACTAGCACCCACCTTGATGGAACAGTTCTTC
>-|TRBV7-9|TRBJ2-3|TRBD2
CASRRETSGSRLDTQYF
TGTGCCAGCAGACGTGAGACTAGCGGGAGTAGGTTGGATACGCAGTATTTT
>-|TRBV7-9|TRBJ2-2|TRBD2
CASGTSVNTGELFF
TGTGCCAGCGGAACTAGCGTAAATACCGGGGAGCTGTTTTTT
>-|TRBV4-3|TRBJ1-1|TRBD1
CASSIRDRGSAEAFF
TGCGCCAGCAGCATCCGGGACAGGGGTTCAGCTGAAGCTTTCTTT
>-|TRBV2|TRBJ2-2|TRBD1
CASRGTGVTGELFF
TGTGCCAGCAGGGGGACAGGGGTCACCGGGGAGCTGTTTTTT
>-|TRBV5-6|TRBJ2-7|-
CASSLLGRAGHSYEQYF
TGTGCCAGCAGCCTTTTAGGACGGGCAGGGCACTCCTACGAGCAGTACTTC
>-|TRBV10-3|TRBJ1-2|-
CATQSQNYGYTF
TGTGCCACTCAGTCTCAGAACTATGGCTACACCTTC
>-|TRBV6-1|TRBJ2-5|TRBD1
CASISGTAIQETQYF
TGTGCCAGTATTTCCGGGACAGCCATCCAAGAGACCCAGTACTTC
>-|TRBV5-1|TRBJ1-2|TRBD1
CASSLGQGGGGYTF
TGCGCCAGCAGCTTAGGACAGGGAGGAGGAGGCTACACCTTC
>-|TRBV6-5|TRBJ2-3|-
CASSYSRHTDTQYF
TGTGCCAGCAGTTACAGCAGGCACACAGATACGCAGTATTTT
>-|TRBV6-5|TRBJ2-5|-
CASSDTWGRETQYF
TGTGCCAGCAGTGACACATGGGGTCGGGAGACCCAGTACTTC
>-|TRBV5-1|TRBJ2-3|-
CASSLGQTFDTQYF
TGCGCCAGCAGCTTGGGACAGACGTTCGATACGCAGTATTTT
>few|TRBV25-1|TRBJ1-3|-
CASSELEGTGNTIYF
TGTGCCAGCAGTGAATTGGAGGGTACTGGAAACACCATATATTTT
>-|TRBV11-2|TRBJ1-1|-
CASSLGSGAVAEAFF
TGTGCCAGCAGCTTAGGCTCGGGGGCCGTCGCTGAAGCTTTCTTT
>-|TRBV7-9|TRBJ1-1|-
CASSLGMNTEAFF
TGTGCCAGCAGCTTAGGGATGAACACTGAAGCTTTCTTT
>-|TRBV18|TRBJ2-1|-
CASSPLESAEQFF
TGTGCCAGCTCACCTCTCGAATCAGCAGAGCAGTTCTTC
>-|TRBV21-1|TRBJ2-1|-
CASSIIDSWSSSNEQFF
TGTGCCAGCAGCATAATAGACAGCTGGAGCTCGTCTAATGAGCAGTTCTTC
>-|TRBV7-6|TRBJ2-2|-
CASSLTSYTGELFF
TGTGCCAGCAGCTTAACCTCCTACACCGGGGAGCTGTTTTTT
>few|TRBV19|TRBJ1-2|-
CASSRGQGNYGYTF
TGTGCCAGTAGCCGCGGGCAGGGGAACTATGGCTACACCTTC
>-|TRBV7-8|TRBJ2-5|TRBD2
CASSLAPSGREQTQYF
TGTGCCAGCAGCTTAGCGCCCAGCGGGAGGGAACAGACCCAGTACTTC
>-|TRBV18|TRBJ2-1|TRBD1
CASSPSTGGDYNEQFF
TGTGCCAGCTCACCCAGCACAGGGGGTGACTACAATGAGCAGTTCTTC
>-|TRBV30|TRBJ1-1|-
CAWSRPYGAGNTEAFF
TGTGCCTGGAGCCGACCCTATGGGGCAGGTAACACTGAAGCTTTCTTT
>-|TRBV11-3|TRBJ2-1|-
CASSLDYENGEQFF
TGTGCCAGCAGCTTAGATTACGAGAACGGTGAGCAGTTCTTC
>-|TRBV2|TRBJ1-4|TRBD1
CASSGQGINEKLFF
TGTGCCAGCAGCGGACAGGGGATTAATGAAAAACTGTTTTTT
>-|TRBV6-5|TRBJ2-3|TRBD2
CASSPWASGKDTQYF
TGTGCCAGCAGCCCCTGGGCTAGCGGGAAGGATACGCAGTATTTT
>-|TRBV7-3|TRBJ2-1|TRBD2
CASSLQAGGDNEQFF
TGTGCCAGCAGCTTACAAGCGGGAGGGGACAATGAGCAGTTCTTC
>-|TRBV18|TRBJ2-5|-
CASSPPASELAAGETQYF
TGTGCCAGCTCACCCCCGGCTAGCGAACTTGCCGCCGGGGAGACCCAGTACTTC
>-|TRBV18|TRBJ2-1|TRBD2
CASSRTGGDGEQFF
TGTGCCAGCTCCCGAACGGGGGGGGACGGTGAGCAGTTCTTC
>few|TRBV28|TRBJ1-5|TRBD1
CASSPRQGFSNQPQHF
TGTGCCAGCAGCCCCAGACAGGGGTTTAGCAATCAGCCCCAGCATTTT
>once|TRBV28|TRBJ2-3|TRBD1
CASSLRYTTGGDTQYF
TGTGCCAGCAGTTTACGCTATACGACAGGGGGGGATACGCAGTATTTT
>-|TRBV7-9|TRBJ1-4|-
CASTRDTQYEKLFF
TGTGCCAGCACCCGGGACACTCAGTATGAAAAACTGTTTTTT
>-|TRBV7-3|TRBJ1-2|-
CASSPTEGYGYTF
TGTGCCAGCAGCCCCACGGAAGGCTATGGCTACACCTTC
>-|TRBV7-2|TRBJ1-5|TRBD1
CASSWTGDQPQHF
TGTGCCAGCAGCTGGACAGGGGATCAGCCCCAGCATTTT
>-|TRBV15|TRBJ2-5|TRBD1
CATSRDRGQETQYF
TGTGCCACCAGCAGGGACAGGGGGCAAGAGACCCAGTACTTC
>-|TRBV14|TRBJ2-1|-
CASSHPTGFWMRDEQFF
TGTGCCAGCAGCCATCCCACAGGGTTTTGGATGCGCGATGAGCAGTTCTTC
>-|TRBV11-2|TRBJ1-1|-
CASSLAGNTEAFF
TGTGCCAGCAGCTTGGCAGGGAACACTGAAGCTTTCTTT